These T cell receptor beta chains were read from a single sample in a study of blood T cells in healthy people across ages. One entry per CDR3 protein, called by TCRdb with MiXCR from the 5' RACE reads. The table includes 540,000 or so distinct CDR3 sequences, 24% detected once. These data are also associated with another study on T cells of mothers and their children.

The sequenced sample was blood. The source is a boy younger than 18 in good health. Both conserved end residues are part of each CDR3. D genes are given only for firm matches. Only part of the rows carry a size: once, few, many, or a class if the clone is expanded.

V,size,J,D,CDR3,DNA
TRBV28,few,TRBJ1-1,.,CASSYAGTFRAFF,TGTGCCAGCAGTTACGCCGGGACGTTTCGGGCTTTCTTT
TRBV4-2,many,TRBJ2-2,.,CASSQGRANTGELFF,TGTGCCAGCAGCCAAGGCAGGGCGAACACCGGGGAGCTGTTTTTT
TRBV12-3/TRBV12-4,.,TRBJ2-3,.,CASSLVRMATQYF,TGTGCCAGCAGTTTAGTTCGGATGGCTACGCAGTATTTT
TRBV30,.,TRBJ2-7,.,CAWSVAGSSEQYF,TGTGCCTGGAGTGTCGCAGGCTCGAGCGAGCAGTACTTC
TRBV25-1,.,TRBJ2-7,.,CASSDSGTEPLHEQYF,TGTGCCAGCAGTGACTCCGGGACGGAGCCCCTCCACGAGCAGTACTTC
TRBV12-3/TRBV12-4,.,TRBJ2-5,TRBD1,CASSLRTGAQGETQYF,TGTGCCAGCAGTTTGAGGACAGGCGCCCAGGGCGAGACCCAGTACTTC
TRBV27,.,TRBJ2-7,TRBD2,CASSFRLAWNYEQYF,TGTGCCAGCAGTTTTCGACTAGCGTGGAACTACGAGCAGTACTTC
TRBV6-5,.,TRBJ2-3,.,CASSYTTTTDTQYF,TGTGCCAGCAGTTACACGACGACTACAGATACGCAGTATTTT
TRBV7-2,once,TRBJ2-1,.,CASSPLSGAPYNEQFF,TGTGCCAGCAGCCCCCTTTCAGGGGCCCCCTACAATGAGCAGTTCTTC
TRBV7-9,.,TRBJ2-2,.,CASSLIRGDTGELFF,TGTGCCAGCAGCTTAATCAGGGGAGACACCGGGGAGCTGTTTTTT
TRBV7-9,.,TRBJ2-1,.,CASSLVGLERWDNEQFF,TGTGCCAGCAGCTTAGTGGGCCTTGAGAGATGGGACAATGAGCAGTTCTTC
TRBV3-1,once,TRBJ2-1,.,CASSQSAGEQFF,TGTGCCAGCAGCCAGTCTGCGGGAGAGCAGTTCTTC
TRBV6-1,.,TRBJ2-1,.,CASRAPSGNEQFF,TGTGCCAGCCGGGCCCCGTCGGGCAATGAGCAGTTCTTC
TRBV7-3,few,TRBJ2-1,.,CASSSLAGSKDEQFF,TGTGCCAGCAGCTCTTTGGCGGGATCGAAGGATGAGCAGTTCTTC
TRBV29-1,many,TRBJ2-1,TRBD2,CSVEAPGTSFGEQFF,TGCAGCGTTGAAGCCCCCGGGACTAGCTTTGGTGAGCAGTTCTTC
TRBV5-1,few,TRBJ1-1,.,CASSPEVRLNTEAFF,TGCGCCAGCAGCCCTGAGGTCAGGCTGAACACTGAAGCTTTCTTT
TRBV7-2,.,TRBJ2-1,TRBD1,CASSLWARGGGSENEQFF,TGTGCCAGCAGCTTATGGGCCCGAGGGGGCGGAAGTGAAAATGAGCAGTTCTTC
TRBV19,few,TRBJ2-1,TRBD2,CASSSREGFNNEQFF,TGTGCCAGTAGTAGCCGGGAGGGCTTCAACAATGAGCAGTTCTTC
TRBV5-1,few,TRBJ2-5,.,CASSLIGYQQYF,TGCGCCAGCAGCTTAATCGGCTACCAGCAGTACTTC
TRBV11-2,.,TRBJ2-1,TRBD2,CASSLRLAWNEQFF,TGTGCCAGCAGCTTAAGACTAGCCTGGAATGAGCAGTTCTTC
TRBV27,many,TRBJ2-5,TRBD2,CASSSRLAGALETQYF,TGTGCCAGCAGTTCTCGACTAGCGGGAGCTTTGGAGACCCAGTACTTC
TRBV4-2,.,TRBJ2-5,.,CASSDRDQSQETQYF,TGTGCCAGCAGCGACCGGGACCAGAGCCAAGAGACCCAGTACTTC
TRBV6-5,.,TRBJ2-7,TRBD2,CASRTSGIYEQYF,TGTGCCAGCCGGACTAGCGGGATATACGAGCAGTACTTC
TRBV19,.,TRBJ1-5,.,CASNEWLTNSNQPQHF,TGTGCCAGTAACGAGTGGCTTACGAATAGCAATCAGCCTCAGCATTTT
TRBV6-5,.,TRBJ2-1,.,CASRGRRENNEQFF,TGTGCCAGCAGGGGACGGCGGGAAAACAATGAGCAGTTCTTC
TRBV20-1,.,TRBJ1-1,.,CSPRPGANTEAFF,TGCAGTCCTCGACCCGGGGCGAACACTGAAGCTTTCTTT
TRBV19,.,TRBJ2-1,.,CASSLNSNSYNEQLF,TGTGCCAGTAGTCTTAACAGTAACTCCTACAATGAGCAGTTATTC
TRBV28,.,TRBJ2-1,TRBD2,CASSLEDVASGWEQFF,TGTGCCAGCAGTTTAGAGGATGTGGCTAGCGGCTGGGAGCAGTTCTTC
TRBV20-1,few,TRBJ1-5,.,CSARGASNQPQHF,TGCAGTGCTAGAGGGGCCAGCAATCAGCCCCAGCATTTT
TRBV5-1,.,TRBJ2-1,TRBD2,CASSLEERGKQFF,TGCGCCAGCAGCTTGGAGGAGCGGGGGAAGCAGTTCTTC
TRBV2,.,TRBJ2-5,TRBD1,CASSRPRSGQGALQETQYF,TGTGCCAGCAGCCGACCCAGATCCGGACAGGGGGCGTTACAGGAGACCCAGTACTTC
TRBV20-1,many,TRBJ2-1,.,CSASMVLAEQFF,TGCAGTGCTAGCATGGTGCTAGCGGAGCAGTTCTTC
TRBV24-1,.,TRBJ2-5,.,CATQVENQETQYF,TGTGCCACCCAGGTGGAGAACCAAGAGACCCAGTACTTC
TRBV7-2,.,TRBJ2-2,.,CASSLVGGRWSGELFF,TGTGCCAGCAGCTTAGTGGGCGGACGGTGGTCCGGGGAGCTGTTTTTT
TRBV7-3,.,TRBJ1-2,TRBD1,CASSSRDRADSYGYTF,TGTGCCAGCAGCTCTCGAGACAGGGCGGATTCCTATGGCTACACCTTC
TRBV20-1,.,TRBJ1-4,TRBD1,CSAREGTGVDKLFF,TGCAGTGCTAGAGAGGGGACAGGGGTCGACAAACTGTTTTTT
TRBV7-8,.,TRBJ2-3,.,CASSYSFGDTQYF,TGTGCCAGCAGCTACTCTTTCGGGGATACGCAGTATTTT
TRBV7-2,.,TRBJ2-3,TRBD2,CASSPGRSGWGTDTQYF,TGTGCCAGCAGCCCCGGGAGGAGCGGATGGGGCACAGATACGCAGTATTTT
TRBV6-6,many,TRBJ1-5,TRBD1,CASRGGTGKNQPQHF,TGTGCCAGCAGGGGCGGGACAGGCAAAAATCAGCCCCAGCATTTT
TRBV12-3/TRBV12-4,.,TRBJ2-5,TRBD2,CASSYYSGLASETQYF,TGTGCCAGCAGTTATTATTCGGGACTAGCATCAGAGACCCAGTACTTC
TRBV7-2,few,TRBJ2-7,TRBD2,CASSLGVGSGSMHEQYF,TGTGCCAGCAGCTTAGGGGTTGGGAGCGGGAGTATGCACGAGCAGTACTTC
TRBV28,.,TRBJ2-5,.,CASSPRGRVVGFF,TGTGCCAGCAGTCCTCGGGGACGGGTGGTGGGATTCTTC
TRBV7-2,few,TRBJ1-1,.,CASSSRRKGNTEAFF,TGTGCCAGCAGCTCTAGGAGGAAGGGCAACACTGAAGCTTTCTTT
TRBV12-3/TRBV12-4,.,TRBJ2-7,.,CASSPRRYEQYF,TGTGCCAGCAGTCCTCGGAGATACGAGCAGTACTTC
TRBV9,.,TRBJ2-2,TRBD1,CASSATGVTGELFF,TGTGCCAGCAGCGCGACAGGGGTCACCGGGGAGCTGTTTTTT
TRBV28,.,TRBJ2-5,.,CASSSGWTQYF,TGTGCCAGCAGTTCCGGGTGGACCCAGTACTTC
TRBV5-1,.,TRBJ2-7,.,CASSLGIRDTSYEQYF,TGCGCCAGCAGCTTGGGGATCCGGGACACCTCCTACGAGCAGTACTTC
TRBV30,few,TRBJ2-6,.,CAWSAYEAGANVLTF,TGTGCCTGGAGTGCCTATGAGGCTGGGGCCAACGTCCTGACTTTC
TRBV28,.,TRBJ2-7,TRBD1,CASRTNRDRGLYEQYF,TGTGCCAGCAGAACTAACCGGGACAGGGGGCTGTACGAGCAGTACTTC
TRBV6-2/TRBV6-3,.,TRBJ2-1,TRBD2,CASSYDLGLAGPGPTYNEQFF,TGTGCCAGCAGTTACGACTTGGGACTAGCGGGGCCCGGACCCACCTACAATGAGCAGTTCTTC
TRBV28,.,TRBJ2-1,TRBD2,CASSLRLAGGLRNVNEQFF,TGTGCCAGCAGTTTAAGACTAGCGGGGGGGCTGAGGAATGTCAATGAGCAGTTCTTC
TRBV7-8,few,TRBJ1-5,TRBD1,CASSLARGGQRNQPQHF,TGTGCCAGCAGCTTAGCGCGGGGGGGACAGCGCAATCAGCCCCAGCATTTT
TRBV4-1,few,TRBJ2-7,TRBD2,CASSLTGGGDYEQYF,TGCGCCAGCAGCCTCACGGGGGGAGGGGACTACGAGCAGTACTTC
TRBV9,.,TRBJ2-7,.,CASSAGTDFYEQYF,TGTGCCAGCAGCGCCGGGACCGATTTCTACGAGCAGTACTTC
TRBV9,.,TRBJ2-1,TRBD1,CASSPRLGQSNEQFF,TGTGCCAGCAGCCCACGACTGGGACAGAGCAATGAGCAGTTCTTC
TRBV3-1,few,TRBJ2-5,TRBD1,CASSPIDRGEQYF,TGTGCCAGCAGCCCCATCGACAGGGGAGAGCAGTACTTC
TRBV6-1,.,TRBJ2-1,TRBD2,CASRTQAGAYNEQFF,TGTGCCAGCAGGACACAAGCGGGAGCTTACAATGAGCAGTTCTTC